The 26 T cell receptor beta chains given below trace back to one sample, sequenced in a study of CD8+ T cells in alopecia areata. It was cDNA, reverse transcribed from extracted RNA, that served as the sequencing template. The repertoire was sequenced with immunoSEQ multiplex PCR; TCRdb's copy has only in-frame clones and lacks some. The sample presents about 110,000 clones, none singletons. The sample consisted of lesional skin. The receptors derive from a C3H/HeJ mouse with alopecia areata. The MHC haplotype recorded for the strain is H2-k.

This clone occurred many times. Gene names follow the mouse nomenclature. The CDR3 end is not reached by the read, which stops 4 residues before it; the germline J gene fills it in. V and J are TRBV1 and TRBJ1-4; possibly TRBD1 for D (5 bases). Trimming took off 0 bases at V and 4 bases at J, with 9 bases between the two ends. The germline V gene encodes CDR1 NSQYPW and CDR2 LRSPGD (reference sequence). This CDR3 comprises 15 residues. The part of the CDR3 DNA that was read is TGCACCTGCAGTGCAGATTGGGGGTTCAACGAA. This encodes CTCSADWGFNE. The CDR3 reads in full as CTCSADWGFNERLFF.

A word on this clone: At residue 12, the DNA translation does not agree with TCRdb's protein; the protein displayed here is the one encoded by the DNA. The listed genes are named as in mouse. The missing CDR3 end, 3 residues past where the read stops, is filled in from the germline J gene. The J gene is TRBJ1-6, the V gene TRBV19; D uncertain. TRBJ1-6 falls under the ORF class, with uncertain function. Trimming pared 3 bases from V and 0 bases from J, leaving 7 bases between. Germline CDR1 and CDR2: FNHDT and SITEND (reference sequence). The CDR3 consists of 15 residues. CDR3 bases read: TGTGCCAGCAGTAAACAATTTTCCTATAATTCGCCC. Translating gives CASSKQFSYNSP. The entire CDR3 protein reads CASSKQFSYNSPLYF.

This clone was recorded at least ten times. The listed genes are named as in mouse. The chain's CDR3 is CASSASGTGEDTQYF. The sequenced part of the CDR3 DNA is TGTGCCAGCAGTGCCTCCGGGACAGGAGAAGAC. V is TRBV13-3 and J is TRBJ2-5; 8 positions agree with TRBD1. The CDR3 end lies 4 residues beyond the end of the read and is filled in from the germline J gene. Germline V CDR1 and CDR2: NNHDY, SYVADS. The CDR3 sequence is 15 residues long.

This clone has just a few counts. Gene labels here are mouse ones. The read ends 4 residues early relative to the CDR3; the germline J gene fills the gap. The chain couples TRBV13-3 to TRBJ1-1; 10 bases line up with TRBD1. CDR3 length: 14 amino acids. The junction had 5 bases not matched to a gene; V was cut back by 5 bases and J by 4 bases. Germline V gene sequence: CDR1 NNHDY, CDR2 SYVADS. The part of the CDR3 DNA that was read is TGTGCCAGCAGCCGGGACAGGGGAGGCACA. This translates into CASSRDRGGT. The CDR3 in full is CASSRDRGGTEVFF.

This clone was counted only a few times. Each gene name is a mouse one. The CDR3 bases that were read are TGTGCCAGCACCCCAGGACAGGGGGGAGCT. Encoded protein: CASTPGQGGA. The whole CDR3 reads CASTPGQGGAEQFF. The chain employs TRBV19 and TRBJ2-1; 10 bases line up with TRBD1. The CDR3 goes on 4 residues after the read ends, and that part is filled in from the germline J gene. Germline CDR1 and CDR2: FNHDT and SITEND (reference sequence). This CDR3 contains 14 residues.

Remarks on this clone: Genes here carry mouse names. With the read ending 4 residues before the CDR3 end, the germline J gene is used to fill in that end. V usage is TRBV13-2 and J usage is TRBJ2-7; 8 bases match TRBD1. Looked up from germline, CDR1 is NNHNN and CDR2 is SYGAGS (reference sequence). The CDR3 spans 14 residues. The CDR3 DNA, read in part, is TGTGCCAGCGCCCCGGGACAGGTTCCTTAT. Translation: CASAPGQVPY. The CDR3 reads in full as CASAPGQVPYEQYF.

This clone turned up a few times. Gene names are the mouse ones. The read ends 4 residues early relative to the CDR3; the germline J gene fills the gap. The chain has TRBV13-3 and TRBJ2-7, with D possibly being TRBD1 (6 bases). Germline values: CDR1 NNHDY, CDR2 SYVADS. CDR3 length equals 14 residues. V was pared by 1 base and J by 0 bases, with 8 bases between. The sequenced CDR3 bases are TGTGCCAGCAGTGATAGCAGGGGCTCCTAT. It encodes CASSDSRGSY. The full CDR3 reads CASSDSRGSYEQYF.

This clone was found a few times. The gene symbols are mouse symbols. The missing CDR3 end, 4 residues past where the read stops, is filled in from the germline J gene. V gene TRBV16 combines with J gene TRBJ2-7; 8 nucleotides line up with TRBD2. This CDR3 contains 15 residues. From germline, CDR1 is SGHSA and CDR2 FRNQAP. The CDR3: CASSLESLGAYEQYF. The sequenced CDR3 bases are TGTGCAAGCAGCTTAGAGTCACTGGGGGCATAT.

Turning to this clone: Gene names are the mouse ones. The sequenced CDR3 bases are TGTGCCTGGAGGGACAGGTTTTCCAACGAA. Its translation: CAWRDRFSNE. The full CDR3 is CAWRDRFSNERLFF. The chain employs TRBV31 and TRBJ1-4; 7 bases line up with TRBD1. The sequence runs out 4 residues before the end of the CDR3; the remainder is reconstructed from the germline J gene. The trim removed 3 bases at V and 0 bases at J, leaving 1 base unmatched. The CDR3 is made up of 14 amino acids. Germline CDR1 and CDR2: GKSSPN and SITVG.

There are a few counts of this clone. Gene labels here are mouse ones. Read coverage stops 4 residues before the CDR3 terminus; the germline J gene supplies the remainder. The chain carries TRBV13-3 and TRBJ1-1; 10 nucleotides match TRBD1. This CDR3 comprises 15 residues. Germline CDR1 and CDR2: NNHDY and SYVADS. The junction had 3 bases not matched to a gene; V was cut back by 3 bases and J by 1 base. CDR3 protein: CASSGQGARNTEVFF. The sequenced part of the CDR3 DNA is TGTGCCAGCAGTGGACAGGGGGCGCGGAACACA.

This clone was observed a handful of times. Each gene name is a mouse one. The read gets to within 4 residues of the CDR3 end, and the germline J gene fills in the rest. The chain combines TRBV13-1 with TRBJ2-2, with TRBD1 matching 11 bases. The germline V gene encodes CDR1 NSHNY and CDR2 SYGAGN. V gave up 0 bases and J gave up 0 bases; unmatched junction bases: 7. The CDR3 contains 19 residues. The CDR3 spells CASSDAPGTGGANTGQLYF. The covered CDR3 bases are TGTGCCAGCAGTGATGCTCCCGGGACAGGGGGAGCAAACACCGGG.

Regarding this clone: Each gene name is a mouse one. The read finishes 4 residues shy of the CDR3 end, and the germline J gene is used to complete it. The V call is TRBV13-1, the J call TRBJ2-4, with D tentatively TRBD2 (6 bases). Trimming shortened V by 5 bases and J by 0 bases, and 13 bases separated the two germline ends. The CDR3 length is 15 residues. CDR1 is NSHNY and CDR2 is SYGAGN in the germline V gene. The CDR3 loop is CASSYWDGSQNTLYF. CDR3 bases read: TGTGCCAGCAGCTACTGGGACGGTAGTCAAAAC.

This clone was seen a handful of times. Germline and genes: mouse. The read comes to an end 4 residues before the CDR3 does, leaving the germline J gene to fill in the end. The V gene is TRBV13-2, the J gene TRBJ1-4, with D possibly matching TRBD1 (6 bases). From germline, CDR1 is NNHNN and CDR2 SYGAGS (reference sequence). The CDR3 has 16 residues. V dropped 0 bases and J dropped 1 base, with 10 bases sitting between them. The CDR3: CASGDAGTNSNERLFF. Incomplete CDR3 DNA: TGTGCCAGCGGTGATGCTGGGACAAATTCCAACGAA.

This clone has a handful of counts. Genes and germline come from the mouse. CDR3 loop: CASGERDRAYEQYF. The covered CDR3 bases are TGTGCCAGCGGTGAAAGGGACAGAGCCTAT. The genes are TRBV13-2 and TRBJ2-7, with TRBD1 matching over 7 bases. Read sequence stops 4 residues before the CDR3 end, and the germline J gene provides the missing end. CDR3 length: 14 residues. With V trimmed by 2 bases and J by 2 bases, 4 bases remained unmatched. CDR1 and CDR2 (germline): NNHNN, SYGAGS (reference sequence).

In its sample, this clone was seen a few times. Genes and germline are mouse. The CDR3 end falls 4 residues outside the read, so it is completed with the germline J gene. The chain carries TRBV19 and TRBJ2-5, with 7 nucleotides matching TRBD2. This CDR3 contains 15 residues. The germline V gene encodes CDR1 FNHDT and CDR2 SITEND (reference sequence). V shed 2 bases and J 0 bases; nucleotides not matched to a gene: 3. The CDR3 loop is CASSIGTDNQDTQYF. The covered CDR3 bases are TGTGCCAGCAGTATCGGGACTGATAACCAAGAC.

A word on this clone: Germline and genes here are mouse. The read terminates 4 residues before the CDR3 end, so the remaining end is supplied by the germline J gene. This chain joins TRBV30 and TRBJ2-1, with D maybe TRBD1 (5 bases). The V and J ends lost 0 bases and 3 bases respectively, with 9 bases between them. The CDR3 covers 14 residues. Germline V gene sequence: CDR1 SQVVS, CDR2 ANEGSEA. The DNA read from the CDR3 is TGTAGTTCTAGAGATCCCAGGGTCTATGCT. This translates into CSSRDPRVYA. The complete CDR3 protein is CSSRDPRVYAEQFF.

Turning to this clone: Each gene name is a mouse one. The read stops 4 residues short of the end of the CDR3; the missing end is completed from the germline J gene. The J gene is TRBJ2-3, the V gene TRBV13-1, with 11 bases aligning to TRBD2. There are 16 residues in the CDR3. V lost 0 bases to trimming and J lost 2 bases; unmatched junction nucleotides: 2. The V gene's germline CDR1 is NSHNY and CDR2 SYGAGN. The CDR3 DNA, read in part, is TGTGCCAGCAGTGATGGGGACTGGGGGATTGCAGAA. It yields the protein CASSDGDWGIAE. The entire CDR3 is CASSDGDWGIAETLYF.

A word on this clone: Gene names and germline match the mouse. The read halts 4 residues ahead of the CDR3 end, with the missing end drawn from the germline J gene. The chain links TRBV13-2 to TRBJ2-1; TRBD2 matches 7 bases. Losses at the gene ends were 2 bases for V and 1 base for J; bases not matched to a gene: 3. Germline CDR1 reads NNHNN; CDR2 reads SYGAGS (reference sequence). The CDR3 runs to 15 residues. The sequenced part of the CDR3 DNA is TGTGCCAGCGGTGAGGACTGGTCGAACTATGCT. Encoded protein: CASGEDWSNYA. The whole CDR3 reads CASGEDWSNYAEQFF.

This clone was observed a few times. Genes and germline come from the mouse. The read halts 4 residues ahead of the CDR3 end, with the missing end drawn from the germline J gene. V gene TRBV13-3 combines with J gene TRBJ2-1, with D maybe TRBD2 (6 bases). Germline V gene lookup returns CDR1 NNHDY and CDR2 SYVADS. This CDR3 is built from 14 residues. V dropped 5 bases and J dropped 0 bases, with 9 bases sitting between them. The CDR3 here is CASRMGDNYAEQFF. CDR3 DNA (partial): TGTGCCAGCAGAATGGGGGATAACTATGCT.

To note about this clone: Gene and germline names: mouse. The read comes to an end 4 residues before the CDR3 does, leaving the germline J gene to fill in the end. The chain combines TRBV17 with TRBJ1-1; TRBD1 is a possible D gene (6 bases). Germline V gene lookup returns CDR1 MNHDT and CDR2 YYDKIL. There are 15 residues in the CDR3. V lost 4 bases to trimming and J lost 0 bases, with 12 bases between them. The covered CDR3 bases are TGTGCTAGCAGTAAGAGGGGACACCCAAACACA. It yields the protein CASSKRGHPNT. In full, the CDR3 reads CASSKRGHPNTEVFF. The full variable domain, rest sourced from reference TRBV17 and TRBJ1-1, is DTTVKQNPRYKLARVGKPVNLICSQTMNHDTMYWYQKKPNQAPKLLLFYYDKILNREADTFEKFQSSRPNNSFCSLYIGSAGLEYSAMYLCASSKRGHPNTEVFFGKGTRLTVV.

About this clone itself: Mouse gene names and germline throughout. Coverage ceases 4 residues before the CDR3 finishes, and the germline J gene fills in the end. The chain has TRBV13-1 and TRBJ1-2, with D perhaps TRBD1 (5 bases). The CDR3 sequence is 14 residues long. CDR1 NSHNY and CDR2 SYGAGN come from the germline V gene. CDR3 DNA, as far as it was read: TGTGCCAGCAGTGTCCGGGACTGGGGGAGC. It is translated as CASSVRDWGS. The complete CDR3 sequence is CASSVRDWGSDYTF.

In the case of this clone: The listed genes are named as in mouse. The CDR3 end is not reached by the read, which stops 4 residues before it; the germline J gene fills it in. The rearrangement links TRBV1 to TRBJ1-1; D gene ambiguous. The CDR3 has 14 residues. V lost 1 base and J lost 1, with 7 bases in between. Germline V lookup: CDR1 NSQYPW, CDR2 LRSPGD (reference sequence). The part of the CDR3 DNA that was read is TGCACCTGCAGTGCAGCCAGATCGAACACA. As protein: CTCSAARSNT. The entire CDR3 reads CTCSAARSNTEVFF. The full variable domain, in which reference TRBV1 and TRBJ1-1 provide the parts outside the CDR3, is VTLLEQNPRWRLVPRGQAVNLRCILKNSQYPWMSWYQQDLQKQLQWLFTLRSPGDKEVKSLPGADYLATRVTDTELRLQVANMSQGRTLYCTCSAARSNTEVFFGKGTRLTVV.

This clone appeared a few times. The gene symbols are mouse symbols. The CDR3 extends 4 residues past the end of the read, so its final part is completed from the germline J gene. The chain has TRBV19 and TRBJ2-2; TRBD1 might be the D (6 bases). CDR1 is FNHDT, CDR2 SITEND, per germline (reference sequence). This CDR3 has 14 residues. V gave up 6 bases and J gave up 3 bases, with 12 bases separating them. The CDR3 bases that were read are TGTGCCAGCATCACAGGGTTCGACACCGGG. Translating gives CASITGFDTG. The entire CDR3 protein is CASITGFDTGQLYF. The full variable domain, its missing parts supplied by reference TRBV19 and TRBJ2-2, is GGIITQTPKFLIGQEGQKLTLKCQQNFNHDTMYWYRQDSGKGLRLIYYSITENDLQKGDLSEGYDASREKKSSFSLTVTSAQKNEMAVFLCASITGFDTGQLYFGEGSKLTVL.

Details on this clone: Genes here carry mouse names. The read is 4 residues too short to cover the CDR3 end, so that end is filled in from the germline J gene. The chain joins TRBV29 to TRBJ2-1; 10 bases are shared with TRBD2. The germline V gene has CDR1 MSHET and CDR2 SYDVDS. CDR3 length: 15 residues. Trimming took 8 bases from V and 3 from J; bases not matched to a gene: 7. The DNA read from the CDR3 is TGTGCTAGCCCCCAACACTGGGGGGGCTATGCT. It is translated as CASPQHWGGYA. The entire CDR3 protein reads CASPQHWGGYAEQFF.

This clone was observed many times. Mouse germline and gene names are used. The read stops 4 residues short of the end of the CDR3; the missing end is completed from the germline J gene. The chain recombines TRBV13-3 with TRBJ2-2; D is uncertain. From germline, CDR1 is NNHDY and CDR2 SYVADS. Trimming took 6 bases from V and 0 from J, leaving 6 bases between them. This CDR3 spans 13 amino acids. The CDR3: CASIQANTGQLYF. The DNA read from the CDR3 is TGTGCCAGCATCCAAGCAAACACCGGG.

For this clone: Here the gene names and germline are mouse. The sequence runs out 4 residues before the end of the CDR3; the remainder is reconstructed from the germline J gene. This sequence joins TRBV14 and TRBJ2-1; 12 positions agree with TRBD2. The CDR3 is made up of 17 amino acids. CDR1 and CDR2 (germline): SGHDT, FRDEAV. Trimming took 4 bases from V and 3 from J; bases not matched to a gene: 8. The sequenced part of the CDR3 DNA is TGTGCCAGCAGTCGGGACTGGGGGGCCGCAATCTATGCT. This encodes CASSRDWGAAIYA. Given in full, the CDR3 is CASSRDWGAAIYAEQFF.